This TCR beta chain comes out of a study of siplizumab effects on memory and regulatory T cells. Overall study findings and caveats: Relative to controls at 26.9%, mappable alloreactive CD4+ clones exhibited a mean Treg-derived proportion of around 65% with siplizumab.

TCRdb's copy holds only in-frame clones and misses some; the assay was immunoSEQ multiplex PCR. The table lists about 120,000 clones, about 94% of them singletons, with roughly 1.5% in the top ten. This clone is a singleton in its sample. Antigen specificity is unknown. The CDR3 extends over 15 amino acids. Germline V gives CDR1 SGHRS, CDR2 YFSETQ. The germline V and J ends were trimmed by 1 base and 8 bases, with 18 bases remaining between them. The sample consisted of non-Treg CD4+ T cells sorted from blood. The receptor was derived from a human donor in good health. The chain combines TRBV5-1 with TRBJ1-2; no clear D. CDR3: CASSLSPGLAEGYTF. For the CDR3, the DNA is TGCGCCAGCAGCTTGTCCCCGGGCCTGGCTGAGGGCTACACCTTC.